This TCR beta chain is drawn from a study of shared clonotypes between healthy human individuals. Each sample came from a Caucasian adult donor living in Nashville, Tennessee. Generated by immunoSEQ multiplex PCR, the TCRdb table keeps only in-frame clones and is missing some. The sample lists under 1,100,000 clones, around three quarters seen once, with more than 0.55% in the top ten. This CDR3 is 16 amino acids long. With 4 bases clipped from V and 6 bases from J, the junction kept 10 bases outside the gene matches. Germline lookup yields CDR1 MNHGY and CDR2 SVAAGI. The TCR comes from a man younger than 30 in good health. Some clones in this sample may be carry-over from other donors' samples. The V gene is TRBV6-9, the J gene TRBJ2-2; 8 bases are shared with TRBD1. Source material: memory CD4+ T cells from PBMCs. The subset here: CD45RA-negative fraction. CDR3 nucleotide sequence: TGTGCCAGCAGTTGGAGGGACAGGTGGGTTCCCGGGGAGCTGTTTTTT. It codes for CASSWRDRWVPGELFF.